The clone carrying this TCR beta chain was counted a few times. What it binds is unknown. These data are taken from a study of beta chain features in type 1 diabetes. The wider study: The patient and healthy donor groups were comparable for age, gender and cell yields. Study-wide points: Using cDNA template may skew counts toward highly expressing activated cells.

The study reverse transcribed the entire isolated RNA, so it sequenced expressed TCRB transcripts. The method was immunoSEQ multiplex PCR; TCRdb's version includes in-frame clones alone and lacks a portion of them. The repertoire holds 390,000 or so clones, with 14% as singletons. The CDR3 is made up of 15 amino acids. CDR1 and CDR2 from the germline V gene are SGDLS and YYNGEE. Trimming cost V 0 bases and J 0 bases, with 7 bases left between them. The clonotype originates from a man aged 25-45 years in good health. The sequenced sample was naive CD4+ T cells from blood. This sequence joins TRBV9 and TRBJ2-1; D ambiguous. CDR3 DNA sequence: TGTGCCAGCAGCGTAGGAATGAGCTCCTACAATGAGCAGTTCTTC. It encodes CASSVGMSSYNEQFF. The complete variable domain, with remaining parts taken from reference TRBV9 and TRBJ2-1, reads DSGVTQTPKHLITATGQRVTLRCSPRSGDLSVYWYQQSLDQGLQFLIQYYNGEERAKGNILERFSAQQFPDLHSELNLSSLELGDSALYFCASSVGMSSYNEQFFGPGTRLTVL.